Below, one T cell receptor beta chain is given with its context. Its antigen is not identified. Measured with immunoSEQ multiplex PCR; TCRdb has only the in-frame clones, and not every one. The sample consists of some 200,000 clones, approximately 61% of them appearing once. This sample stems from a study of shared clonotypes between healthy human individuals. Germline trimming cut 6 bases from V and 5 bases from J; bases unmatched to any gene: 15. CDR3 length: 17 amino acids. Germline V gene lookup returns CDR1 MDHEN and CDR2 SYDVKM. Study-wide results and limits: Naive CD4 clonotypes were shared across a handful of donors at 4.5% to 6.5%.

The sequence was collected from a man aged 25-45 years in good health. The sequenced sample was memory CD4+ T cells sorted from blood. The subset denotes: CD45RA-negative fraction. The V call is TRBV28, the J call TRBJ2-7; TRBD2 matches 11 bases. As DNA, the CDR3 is TGTGCCAGCAGGTTCCCCCGCACTAGCGGGAGAAACCACGAGCAGTACTTC. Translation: CASRFPRTSGRNHEQYF.